These 32 T cell receptor beta chains originate from one sample sequenced in a study of blood T cell repertoires in COVID-19. Only in-frame clones appear in the TCRdb table, and some are missing; sequencing was by immunoSEQ multiplex PCR. The repertoire consists of about 130,000 clones, with around 86% occurring once and the leading ten covering around 2.3%. Sequences were obtained from peripheral blood. These receptors all come from a man over 45 with active COVID-19.

The chain combines TRBV6-6 with TRBJ1-5; a possible D gene is TRBD1 (5 bases). CDR3 length equals 16 residues. Germline CDR1 MNHNY, CDR2 SVGAGI (reference sequence). V lost 7 bases and J lost 6, with 22 bases in between. The DNA of the CDR3 is TGTGCCAGCACCTCCCCCGGAGGGGAAGAGAGTCAGCCCCAGCATTTT. Translating gives CASTSPGGEESQPQHF.

This chain joins TRBV6-1 and TRBJ2-1, with unresolved D. V lost 4 bases, J lost 7 bases, and 20 bases lay in between. The CDR3 length is 16 residues. Germline CDR1 MNHNS, CDR2 SASEGT. The CDR3 spells CASSGLTRYIQNEQFF. CDR3 in DNA: TGTGCCAGCAGTGGGTTAACACGATATATTCAGAATGAGCAGTTCTTC.

V is TRBV10-1 and J is TRBJ2-5, with 7 bases identical to TRBD2. The trim removed 0 bases at V and 4 bases at J, leaving 8 bases unmatched. Per the germline V gene, CDR1 is WNHNN and CDR2 is SYGVQD (reference sequence). The CDR3 is made up of 16 amino acids. The CDR3 DNA sequence: TGCGCCAGCAGTGAGTCAGGAGCGGGGATAGCAGAGACCCAGTACTTC. Amino acids: CASSESGAGIAETQYF.

The chain links TRBV5-4 to TRBJ2-4; the D gene is possibly TRBD1 (5 bases). The length of the CDR3 is 16 residues. Trimming shortened V by 2 bases and J by 9 bases, and 21 bases separated the two germline ends. CDR1 is SGHNT and CDR2 is YYREEE in the germline V gene (reference sequence). The CDR3 nucleotides read TGTGCCAGCAGCTTAAGGGGCCTGGAGCCCGGCGGCATTCAGTACTTC. This gives the protein CASSLRGLEPGGIQYF.

V gene TRBV27 combines with J gene TRBJ1-2, with D uncertain. Trimming pared 8 bases from V and 4 bases from J, leaving 17 bases between. The germline gives CDR1 MNHEY, CDR2 SMNVEV (reference sequence). The CDR3 runs 14 residues. This CDR3 reads CASGPQRGFYGYTF. The DNA of the CDR3 is TGTGCCAGCGGGCCCCAGCGAGGGTTCTATGGCTACACCTTC.

The chain combines TRBV4-1 with TRBJ2-2, with 10 nucleotides matching TRBD1. Trimming cost V 1 base and J 5 bases; bases outside gene matches: 10. The V gene's germline CDR1 is MGHRA and CDR2 YSYEKL. CDR3 size: 18 residues. The CDR3: CASSQGDRRTGGTGELFF. CDR3 bases: TGCGCCAGCAGCCAAGGGGATAGGAGGACAGGGGGAACCGGGGAGCTGTTTTTT.

The V gene is TRBV7-2, the J gene TRBJ1-4; D gene unclear. Deletions cut 5 bases from V and 8 bases from J, with 12 bases between. CDR3 length: 13 residues. CDR1 and CDR2 (germline): SGHTA, FQGNSA. CDR3 in amino acids: CASSLPSSEKLFF. The CDR3 DNA sequence: TGTGCCAGCAGCCTCCCCAGTTCGGAAAAACTGTTTTTT.

The J gene is TRBJ2-5, the V gene TRBV30, with 11 bases that match TRBD2. This CDR3 has 18 amino acids. Germline CDR1 is GTSNPN and CDR2 is SVGIG (reference sequence). Trimming at V came to 4 bases and at J to 2 bases, leaving 15 bases not matched to a gene. The CDR3 DNA reads TGTGCCTGGAAGATGATAGCGGGGGGGCGCGTTGGGCAAGAGACCCAGTACTTC. It is translated as CAWKMIAGGRVGQETQYF.

The J gene is TRBJ1-4, the V gene TRBV5-8; D gene ambiguous. V lost 2 bases and J lost 4, with 12 bases in between. Germline lookup yields CDR1 SGHTS and CDR2 YDEGEE. The CDR3 spans 15 residues. CDR3 nucleotide sequence: TGTGCCAGCAGCTTCGTGGGGAGGGTTAATGAAAAACTGTTTTTT. Translating it yields CASSFVGRVNEKLFF.

The J gene is TRBJ2-2, the V gene TRBV10-1, with D unresolved. Trimming stripped 7 bases from V and 4 bases from J, with 4 bases between. This CDR3 has 11 amino acids. From germline, CDR1 is WNHNN and CDR2 SYGVQD (reference sequence). Here the CDR3 DNA reads TGCGCCAGCATGGCCACCGGGGAGCTGTTTTTT. It codes for CASMATGELFF.

The chain couples TRBV18 to TRBJ2-7, with D possibly TRBD1 on 7 matching bases. Between the trimmed V and J ends, which lost 3 bases and 1 base, there was a span of 16 bases. CDR3 size: 16 residues. Germline CDR1 KGHSH, CDR2 LQKENI. CDR3 bases: TGTGCCAGCTCACCGAGAGCAGGGGGGTCATCCTACGAGCAGTACTTC. Protein sequence: CASSPRAGGSSYEQYF.

This rearrangement joins TRBV10-3 to TRBJ1-1, with 9 bases identical to TRBD1. Trimming at V came to 0 bases and at J to 7 bases, leaving 9 bases not matched to a gene. The CDR3 is 16 amino acids. Germline-derived CDR1 and CDR2 are ENHRY and SYGVKD. CDR3 DNA: TGTGCCATCAGTGAGTCGTCGGGACAGGGACCCCTTGAAGCTTTCTTT. Translating it yields CAISESSGQGPLEAFF.

The chain employs TRBV29-1 and TRBJ2-7; 11 positions match TRBD2. The CDR3 consists of 15 residues. V gave up 4 bases and J gave up 2 bases; unmatched junction bases: 7. Germline V gene sequence: CDR1 SQVTM, CDR2 ANQGSEA. The CDR3, as DNA: TGCAGCGTTGTTGGATTACTAGCGGGGGCCTACGAGCAGTACTTC. It is translated as CSVVGLLAGAYEQYF.

The chain carries TRBV30 and TRBJ2-7, with 13 bases fitting TRBD2. CDR1 and CDR2 (germline): GTSNPN, SVGIG (reference sequence). Trimming took 0 bases from V and 9 from J; bases not matched to a gene: 11. The CDR3 has 16 amino acids. The CDR3, as DNA: TGTGCCTGGAGTGTACAACTAGCGGGGGGGCCAGCGAGGCAGTACTTC. Protein: CAWSVQLAGGPARQYF.

V usage is TRBV20-1 and J usage is TRBJ2-7; no clear D. V dropped 6 bases and J dropped 3 bases, with 9 bases sitting between them. This CDR3 is built from 11 residues. Germline CDR1 reads DFQATT; CDR2 reads SNEGSKA (reference sequence). The CDR3: CSAVNRYEQYF. The CDR3 DNA is TGCAGTGCCGTAAATCGCTACGAGCAGTACTTC.

The CDR3 bases are TGTGCCATCAGTGAGTCATGGTCCAAAAATACAGGCTACACCTTC. It codes for CAISESWSKNTGYTF. The chain uses TRBV10-3 and TRBJ1-2; D gene unclear. Trimming took 0 bases from V and 8 from J, leaving 16 bases between them. The CDR3 extends over 15 amino acids. Germline CDR1 is ENHRY and CDR2 is SYGVKD.

V and J are TRBV5-1 and TRBJ2-7, with a weak D call TRBD2 (5 bases). The CDR3 is 15 residues long. Germline V gives CDR1 SGHRS, CDR2 YFSETQ. Trimming left V 3 bases short and J 0 bases short, with 13 bases between. CDR3 sequence (DNA): TGCGCCAGCAGCTACTTTGCGGGTACCTCCTACGAGCAGTACTTC. Translated: CASSYFAGTSYEQYF.

The chain is built from TRBV10-3 and TRBJ2-5; 11 bases agree with TRBD1. Germline V gene lookup returns CDR1 ENHRY and CDR2 SYGVKD. J lost 4 bases, V lost 9 bases, and 7 bases had no gene match. This CDR3 has 14 residues. The CDR3 region is CAISGTGGGETQYF. CDR3 nucleotide sequence: TGTGCCATATCCGGGACAGGGGGGGGAGAGACCCAGTACTTC.

This chain joins TRBV5-1 and TRBJ2-7, with TRBD1 matching 9 bases. Germline V gene data show CDR1 as SGHRS and CDR2 as YFSETQ. The CDR3 length is 16 residues. V was clipped by 4 bases and J by 1 base; unmatched bases: 9. Here the CDR3 DNA reads TGCGCCAGCAGCCGCTCAGGACAGGGGAAATCCTACGAGCAGTACTTC. Residues: CASSRSGQGKSYEQYF.

This chain links TRBV6-5 with TRBJ1-2; D gene ambiguous. CDR3 size: 13 residues. The germline V and J ends were trimmed by 8 bases and 4 bases, with 14 bases remaining between them. CDR1 is MNHEY and CDR2 is SVGAGI in the germline V gene. CDR3 nucleotide sequence: TGTGCCAGCCTTATCAACCTTAGCTATGGCTACACCTTC. This encodes CASLINLSYGYTF.

V usage is TRBV5-1 and J usage is TRBJ2-3; 11 bases line up with TRBD2. Germline CDR1 SGHRS, CDR2 YFSETQ. The length of the CDR3 is 15 residues. V trimming: 1 base; J trimming: 6 bases; junction bases outside the gene matches: 4. The CDR3 here is CASSLNGLAGDTQYF. CDR3 DNA: TGCGCCAGCAGCTTGAACGGACTAGCGGGTGATACGCAGTATTTT.

The chain couples TRBV5-6 to TRBJ1-5; a possible D gene is TRBD1 (6 bases). The CDR3 runs to 16 residues. V lost 0 bases, J lost 6 bases, and 16 bases lay in between. Germline CDR1 SGHDT, CDR2 YYEEEE. CDR3: CASSLGHSPRGQPQHF. CDR3 DNA: TGTGCCAGCAGCTTGGGTCACAGCCCCAGGGGTCAGCCCCAGCATTTT. Full variable domain (remainder filled in from reference TRBV5-6 and TRBJ1-5): DAGVTQSPTHLIKTRGQQVTLRCSPKSGHDTVSWYQQALGQGPQFIFQYYEEEERQRGNFPDRFSGHQFPNYSSELNVNALLLGDSALYLCASSLGHSPRGQPQHFGDGTRLSIL.

The chain couples TRBV15 to TRBJ1-3, with TRBD1 as a possible D gene (6 bases). CDR3 length: 14 amino acids. Germline values: CDR1 LNHNV, CDR2 YYDKDF (reference sequence). V was trimmed by 2 bases and J by 4 bases, leaving 9 bases between them. The CDR3: CATSRQGLGNTIYF. CDR3 DNA sequence: TGTGCCACCAGCAGACAGGGGTTGGGAAACACCATATATTTT.

This rearrangement joins TRBV9 to TRBJ2-5, with 8 bases fitting TRBD1. V lost 0 bases, J lost 4 bases, and 14 bases stayed unmatched. The germline V gene encodes CDR1 SGDLS and CDR2 YYNGEE. There are 18 residues in the CDR3. The CDR3 protein is CASSVAGGRRLMGETQYF. The CDR3 bases are TGTGCCAGCAGCGTAGCAGGGGGCCGGCGTTTGATGGGAGAGACCCAGTACTTC.

The chain uses TRBV7-8 and TRBJ1-6, with D possibly TRBD1 on 6 matching bases. Looked up from germline, CDR1 is SGHVS and CDR2 is FQNEAQ. The CDR3 runs 14 residues. Trimming cost V 5 bases and J 10 bases, with 15 bases left between them. DNA of the CDR3: TGTGCCAGCAGCCCTCAGGGGAGAAACTCACCCCTCCACTTT. Translation gives CASSPQGRNSPLHF.

V gene TRBV9 combines with J gene TRBJ2-1; possible D gene TRBD2, 6 bases. V was trimmed by 5 bases and J by 0 bases, leaving 21 bases between them. This CDR3 spans 18 amino acids. CDR1 SGDLS and CDR2 YYNGEE come from the germline V gene. This chain's CDR3 is CASRRTGGVLSSYNEQFF. The CDR3 DNA reads TGTGCCAGCAGACGGACTGGAGGGGTGCTGAGCTCCTACAATGAGCAGTTCTTC.

CDR3 sequence (DNA): TGCGCCAGCAGGCCACTAACCAGCTCCTACGAGCAGTACTTC. Its protein is CASRPLTSSYEQYF. The genes are TRBV5-1 and TRBJ2-7; D is ambiguous. V was trimmed by 5 bases and J by 0 bases, leaving 12 bases between them. Germline assignment: CDR1 SGHRS and CDR2 YFSETQ. The CDR3 loop spans 14 amino acids. Filled out from reference TRBV5-1 and TRBJ2-7, the complete variable domain reads KAGVTQTPRYLIKTRGQQVTLSCSPISGHRSVSWYQQTPGQGLQFLFEYFSETQRNKGNFPGRFSGRQFSNSRSEMNVSTLELGDSALYLCASRPLTSSYEQYFGPGTRLTVT.

This clone occurred once. Other DNA sequences in the sample encode the same CDR3. The V call is TRBV11-3, the J call TRBJ1-6, with D unresolved. The CDR3 consists of 13 residues. Germline assignment: CDR1 SGHNT and CDR2 YENEEA. Trimming removed 0 bases at V and 7 bases at J, with 4 bases between. CDR3 region: CASSLDQNSPLHF. CDR3 DNA: TGTGCCAGCAGCTTAGATCAGAATTCACCCCTCCACTTT.

In DNA, the CDR3 is TGTGCCAGCAGCCCCGGGGCAGGGGAACGCGAAATTGGCTACACCTTC. As protein: CASSPGAGEREIGYTF. The chain joins TRBV11-2 to TRBJ1-2; possible D gene TRBD1, 6 bases. The CDR3 covers 16 residues. CDR1 and CDR2 from the germline V gene are SGHAT and FQNNGV. Trimming cost V 5 bases and J 7 bases, with 23 bases left between them.

In this sample, this clone turned up a few times. The J gene is TRBJ2-3, the V gene TRBV9; no clear D. Between the trimmed V and J ends, which lost 2 bases and 2 bases, there was a span of 12 bases. Germline V CDR1 and CDR2: SGDLS, YYNGEE. The CDR3 length is 15 residues. CDR3 coding DNA: TGTGCCAGCAGCGTGGTAGACTTCATCACAGATACGCAGTATTTT. It is translated as CASSVVDFITDTQYF. Drawing the rest from reference TRBV9 and TRBJ2-3, the complete variable domain is DSGVTQTPKHLITATGQRVTLRCSPRSGDLSVYWYQQSLDQGLQFLIQYYNGEERAKGNILERFSAQQFPDLHSELNLSSLELGDSALYFCASSVVDFITDTQYFGPGTRLTVL.

The chain joins TRBV7-2 to TRBJ1-6; D not certain. Germline-derived CDR1 and CDR2 are SGHTA and FQGNSA. The CDR3 is 15 amino acids. Trimming took off 3 bases at V and 5 bases at J, with 11 bases between the two ends. The CDR3 region has the DNA TGTGCCAGCAGCTTGAAGGGAGTGGATAATTCACCCCTCCACTTT. Protein sequence: CASSLKGVDNSPLHF.

The chain has TRBV6-5 and TRBJ2-3; the D is unclear. The CDR3 length is 13 residues. V was clipped by 5 bases and J by 4 bases, with 10 bases between them. Germline V gene sequence: CDR1 MNHEY, CDR2 SVGAGI. The CDR3 spells CASSTRVADTQYF. The CDR3 nucleotides are TGTGCCAGCAGTACACGGGTAGCAGATACGCAGTATTTT.